Listed below are T cell receptor beta chains from one sample, sequenced in a study of T cells expressing NK-cell markers. Following a re-call of the 5' RACE reads, TCRdb has one entry per CDR3 protein and lacks DNA. The table counts about 540,000 distinct CDR3 sequences; 3% to 4.5% lies in the top ten. The sample taken for sequencing was blood T cells: a sorted CD56 or NKG2C T cell subset, CD4+ or CD8+ T cells, or bulk PBMC T cells (not recorded which). The source is a man between 18 and 35 years old in good health. CDR3s include the opening cysteine and the closing phenylalanine or tryptophan.

j_call cdr3_length v_call cdr3_aa
TRBJ2-2 17 TRBV5-1 CASSSLLSRGAPGELFF
TRBJ1-1 14 TRBV3-1 CASSRGILGGEAFF
TRBJ2-1 16 TRBV6-1 CASSTRQGSNYNEQFF
TRBJ2-7 14 TRBV6-2/TRBV6-3 CATLLSGRPYEQYF
TRBJ1-5 12 TRBV12-3/TRBV12-4 CASSLEVGPQHF
TRBJ2-1 16 TRBV18 CASSPPFRDRGNEQFF
TRBJ1-5 13 TRBV2 CASSSGVHQPQHF
TRBJ2-5 14 TRBV7-8 CASSLARVEETQYF
TRBJ1-5 14 TRBV30 CAWSHNRGNQPQHF
TRBJ2-2 13 TRBV7-9 CASSLVDTGELFF
TRBJ1-3 13 TRBV20-1 CSARPEAGNTIYF
TRBJ2-2 16 TRBV27 CASSRGLAGLTGELFF
TRBJ2-1 15 TRBV12-3/TRBV12-4 CASSPDYVPYNEQFF
TRBJ2-1 15 TRBV6-2/TRBV6-3 CASSLPLDLPYEQFF
TRBJ2-1 13 TRBV7-6 CASSLGPGGGQFF
TRBJ1-4 16 TRBV20-1 CSAIQGYSGPREKLFF
TRBJ1-2 13 TRBV6-2/TRBV6-3 CASSYLGLDGYTF
TRBJ2-3 15 TRBV6-2/TRBV6-3 CASTWRTGSTDTQYF
TRBJ1-2 12 TRBV7-9 CASWGRGGGYTF
TRBJ2-4 11 TRBV20-1 CSASRANIQYF
TRBJ2-5 13 TRBV6-6 CASSPRAWETQYF
TRBJ2-5 13 TRBV28 CASLAGGGETQYF
TRBJ2-2 17 TRBV29-1 CSVLGGTKDINTGELFF
TRBJ2-1 15 TRBV19 CASSLGTAMGNEQFF
TRBJ2-2 17 TRBV12-3/TRBV12-4 CASSLVRLAASTGELFF
TRBJ2-3 15 TRBV6-5 CASSYTTLGTDTQYF
TRBJ2-7 18 TRBV11-3 CASSLVGGLAGGSYEQYF
TRBJ2-1 15 TRBV7-9 CASSFPSMGYNEQFF
TRBJ2-3 17 TRBV21-1 CASSKAFGLDVTDTQYF
TRBJ1-1 13 TRBV29-1 CSVLGRDNTEAFF
TRBJ1-2 15 TRBV12-3/TRBV12-4 CASILTGRTIYGYTF
TRBJ2-3 14 TRBV18 CASSPPGQVNTQYF
TRBJ1-2 14 TRBV5-5 CASSPGLVNYGYTF
TRBJ2-1 15 TRBV24-1 CATSVRLATISEQFF
TRBJ2-7 16 TRBV7-2 CASIPYRREGPYEQYF
TRBJ2-7 12 TRBV20-1 CSSASGPYEQYF
TRBJ2-3 17 TRBV10-3 CAIRTGTGPPSTDTQYF
TRBJ1-5 14 TRBV6-1 CASKEGGSNQPQHF
TRBJ2-7 15 TRBV15 CATSRNIQGSYEQYF
TRBJ2-1 14 TRBV29-1 CSVPLAGVRDEQFF
TRBJ1-2 15 TRBV7-3 CASSSGRGQDYGYTF
TRBJ1-5 13 TRBV6-1 CASRILSNQPQHF
TRBJ2-3 16 TRBV7-9 CASSRRAGGRTDTQYF
TRBJ2-7 11 TRBV7-2 CASSDSGLQYF
TRBJ2-4 15 TRBV28 CASSFPGTGRTEAYF
TRBJ2-3 15 TRBV29-1 CSSSATGTSTDTQYF
TRBJ1-4 16 TRBV7-9 CASSPRDVATNEKLFF
TRBJ2-1 15 TRBV29-1 CSVAFGLAGEGEQFF
TRBJ2-1 15 TRBV20-1 CSASRNVAGQGEQFF
TRBJ2-3 17 TRBV20-1 CSAKFRDSLPHTDTQYF
TRBJ2-3 15 TRBV25-1 CASSEAGGSTDTQYF
TRBJ2-7 15 TRBV9 CASGPDGSGSGEQYF
TRBJ2-7 16 TRBV5-4 CASSPTGRSRAYEQYF
TRBJ2-1 16 TRBV28 CASSFQTGRLYNEQFF
TRBJ1-5 17 TRBV6-1 CASSEAWYRESNQPQHF
TRBJ1-5 14 TRBV20-1 CSARDNRGSQPQHF
TRBJ2-2 17 TRBV20-1 CSARDVSGTGPDGELFF
TRBJ2-2 14 TRBV7-2 CASRPDRVGGELFF